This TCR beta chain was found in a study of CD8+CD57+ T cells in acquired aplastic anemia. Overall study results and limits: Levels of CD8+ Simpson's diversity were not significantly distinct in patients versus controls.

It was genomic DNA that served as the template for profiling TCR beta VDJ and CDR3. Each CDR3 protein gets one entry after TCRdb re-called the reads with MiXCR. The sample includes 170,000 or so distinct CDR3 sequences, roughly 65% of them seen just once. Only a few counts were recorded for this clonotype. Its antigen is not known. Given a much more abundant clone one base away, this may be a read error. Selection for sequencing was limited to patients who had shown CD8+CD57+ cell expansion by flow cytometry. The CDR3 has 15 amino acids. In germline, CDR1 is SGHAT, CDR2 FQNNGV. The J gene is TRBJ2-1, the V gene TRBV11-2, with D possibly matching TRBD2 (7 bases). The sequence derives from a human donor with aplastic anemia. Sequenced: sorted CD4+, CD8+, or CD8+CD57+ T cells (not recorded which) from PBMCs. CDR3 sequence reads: CASSMVGGAYSEQLF. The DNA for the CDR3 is TGTGCCAGCAGCATGGTGGGGGGGGCCTATAGTGAGCAGCTCTTC.